This T cell receptor (beta chain) was retrieved from a study of blood T cells in healthy people across ages. This CDR3 has 13 amino acids. V lost 6 bases to trimming and J lost 6 bases; unmatched junction nucleotides: 6. The V gene's germline CDR1 is ENHRY and CDR2 SYGVKD. A J-beta primer mix and a sample-barcoded 5' primer were used in a second PCR of roughly 7 to 12 cycles. The template-switch adaptor was a 5' adaptor with 12 random nucleotides. It tagged each cDNA molecule. TCRdb reanalysed the 5' RACE reads using MiXCR and keeps one entry per CDR3 protein. The profile covers about 970,000 distinct CDR3 sequences, with about 51% appearing a single time and around 21% taken by the ten largest. This clonotype was counted a few times. No antigen is known for it. Study-level points and caveats: Among T cells, TCR beta diversity per million cells dropped roughly linearly as age rose. Unsorted PBMCs blocked a conclusive comparison of naive and antigen-experienced cells.

Healthy Russian Caucasian donors spanned ages about 6 to 100 years. What was sequenced was blood. The sequence came from a woman aged 55-70 years in good health. The chain recombines TRBV10-3 with TRBJ1-2; TRBD1 agrees at 8 bases. The CDR3 bases are TGTGCCATCAGCCCGACAGGGGCGGATGGCTACACCTTC. As protein: CAISPTGADGYTF.